Listed here are 12 T cell receptor beta chains from one sample, sequenced in a study of vaccination and CD4 T cells after COVID-19. Antigens for these TCRs are unknown. Treatment defined: approximately 10-day PBMC culture with coronavirus spike peptide pools or control peptides (ViraFEST assay). Sequencing of cultured CD4+ T cell DNA used the Oncomine TCR Beta short-read assay. TCRdb reanalysed the PCR reads using MiXCR and keeps one entry per CDR3 protein. The sample lists over 11,000 distinct CDR3 sequences, roughly 20% occurring once. Sequenced sample: cultured CD4+ T cells from blood. The receptor source for this set is a human donor with COVID-19.

V is TRBV7-2 and J is TRBJ2-2; TRBD2 matches 7 bases. The CDR3 loop spans 15 amino acids. CDR1 and CDR2 (germline): SGHTA, FQGNSA. V lost 4 bases to trimming and J lost 2 bases; unmatched junction nucleotides: 4. CDR3 sequence reads: CASSSGGSNTGELFF. CDR3 DNA sequence: TGTGCCAGCAGCTCCGGGGGGTCCAACACCGGGGAGCTGTTTTTT.

This clonotype has just a few counts. The chain carries TRBV12-3 or TRBV12-4 and TRBJ1-6, with TRBD1 as a possible D gene (5 bases). The V end lost 5 bases, the J end lost 2 bases, and 7 bases lay between the germline ends. The CDR3 has 14 amino acids. The CDR3 is CASSRGPYNSPLHF. The CDR3, as DNA: TGTGCCAGCAGTAGGGGTCCCTATAATTCACCCCTCCACTTT.

By sample share, this clonotype is medium-sized. This chain uses TRBV6-2 or TRBV6-3 with TRBJ2-2; TRBD2 matches 8 bases. There are 17 residues in the CDR3. J gave up 4 bases and V 7 bases, and 14 bases lay outside the gene matches. Germline V CDR1 and CDR2: MNHEY, SVGEGT. CDR3 sequence: CASTPPPGGLPTGELFF. CDR3 bases: TGTGCCAGCACCCCACCTCCGGGAGGGCTACCCACCGGGGAGCTGTTTTTT.

This clonotype is medium-sized by share. J is TRBJ1-6 and V is TRBV15; 7 bases map to TRBD1. Germline assignment: CDR1 LNHNV and CDR2 YYDKDF (reference sequence). The CDR3 extends over 13 amino acids. The V gene end was trimmed by 6 bases and the J gene end by 7 bases; junction bases not matched to a gene: 3. The CDR3 bases are TGTGCCACCAGGCGGGACAGAAATTCACCCCTCCACTTT. This sequence encodes CATRRDRNSPLHF.

This clonotype turned up a few times. This chain connects TRBV19 to TRBJ2-3, with 13 bases fitting TRBD2. This CDR3 spans 15 amino acids. V shed 2 bases, J shed 6 bases, and the junction held 2 bases outside the gene matches. Germline lookup yields CDR1 LNHDA and CDR2 SQIVND (reference sequence). CDR3 in amino acids: CASSIRGLAGDTQYF. The CDR3 DNA follows: TGTGCCAGTAGTATAAGGGGACTAGCGGGGGATACGCAGTATTTT. Together with reference TRBV19 and TRBJ2-3, the CDR3 gives the full variable domain: DGGITQSPKYLFRKEGQNVTLSCEQNLNHDAMYWYRQDPGQGLRLIYYSQIVNDFQKGDIAEGYSVSREKKESFPLTVTSAQKNPTAFYLCASSIRGLAGDTQYFGPGTRLTVL.

The chain links TRBV9 to TRBJ2-5; D remains unclear. Germline V gene sequence: CDR1 SGDLS, CDR2 YYNGEE. Trimming cost V 0 bases and J 6 bases, with 9 bases left between them. The CDR3 is 13 residues long. This CDR3 reads CASSVVGGQTQYF. The CDR3 DNA follows: TGTGCCAGCAGCGTAGTAGGTGGACAGACCCAGTACTTC.

This chain links TRBV28 with TRBJ1-4, with 11 nucleotides matching TRBD1. The V gene's germline CDR1 is MDHEN and CDR2 SYDVKM. This CDR3 is built from 14 residues. Trimming at V came to 6 bases and at J to 4 bases, leaving 1 base not matched to a gene. This chain's CDR3 is CASSGTGGNEKLFF. For the CDR3, the DNA is TGTGCCAGCAGCGGGACAGGGGGTAATGAAAAACTGTTTTTT.

The V and J genes are TRBV9 and TRBJ2-1; tentative D call: TRBD1 (6 bases). CDR3 length equals 15 residues. In germline, CDR1 is SGDLS, CDR2 YYNGEE. Trimming removed 1 base at V and 4 bases at J, with 12 bases between. DNA for the CDR3: TGTGCCAGCAGCGTAACCGACAGGAGTTACAATGAGCAGTTCTTC. Translating gives CASSVTDRSYNEQFF.

The V call is TRBV6-2 or TRBV6-3, the J call TRBJ2-7, with TRBD2 identical over 11 bases. Germline V CDR1 and CDR2: MNHEY, SVGEGT. CDR3 size: 15 residues. The V segment lost 6 bases and the J segment 3 bases; nucleotides outside the gene matches: 7. CDR3 nucleotides: TGTGCCAGCAGACATAGCGGGGGGGGTCTCTACGAGCAGTACTTC. Its translation: CASRHSGGGLYEQYF.

The sample holds a few counts of this clonotype. V usage is TRBV29-1 and J usage is TRBJ2-7; no firm D call. CDR1 and CDR2 (germline): SQVTM, ANQGSEA. Deletions cut 4 bases from V and 9 bases from J, with 19 bases between. The CDR3 runs 13 residues. The CDR3, as DNA: TGCAGCGTTGGGTACGGACGGTTTAACGGGCAGTACTTC. This translates into CSVGYGRFNGQYF.

The chain combines TRBV19 with TRBJ2-5; 11 bases match TRBD2. CDR3 size: 15 residues. CDR1 and CDR2 from the germline V gene are LNHDA and SQIVND (reference sequence). V dropped 4 bases and J dropped 3; count of bases not matched to a gene: 4. CDR3 sequence (DNA): TGTGCCAGTAGTAAGACTAGCGGGGCCAAAGAGACCCAGTACTTC. Its translation is CASSKTSGAKETQYF.

CDR3 nucleotides: TGTGCCAGCAGTTACTCGAACAGCGGGGGGTCAGATACGCAGTATTTT. This encodes CASSYSNSGGSDTQYF. J is TRBJ2-3 and V is TRBV6-5, with 9 bases lining up with TRBD2. Germline loops: CDR1 MNHEY, CDR2 SVGAGI. The V and J ends lost 0 bases and 4 bases, in that order; junction bases with no gene match: 5. CDR3 length equals 16 residues.